This is a list of T cell receptor beta chains from one sample in a study of blood T cell repertoires in COVID-19. Sequenced by immunoSEQ multiplex PCR; TCRdb stores in-frame clones only, minus some. This repertoire shows roughly 110,000 clones, more than 70% found once; its top ten account for 4% to 5.5%. The sequenced material came from peripheral blood. The receptors were sampled from a man between 65 and 85 years old with acute or convalescent COVID-19. Each CDR3 is given with its conserved first and last residue. A D gene is named only where the DNA matches it firmly. Clone size appears in some rows only: once, few, many, or a class for an expanded clone.

CDR3	DNA	J	V	D	size
CASSRTGEAFF	TGTGCCAGCAGTCGGACAGGGGAAGCTTTCTTT	TRBJ1-1	TRBV6-5	TRBD1	.
CASSFGTLGTDSPLHF	TGCGCCAGCAGCTTCGGGACATTGGGGACGGATTCACCCCTCCACTTT	TRBJ1-6	TRBV5-1	.	.
CASSYQPQGAEAFF	TGTGCCAGCAGTTACCAACCCCAGGGCGCTGAAGCTTTCTTT	TRBJ1-1	TRBV6-5	.	.
CASSSLNQPQHF	TGTGCCAGCAGTTCCCTCAATCAGCCCCAGCATTTT	TRBJ1-5	TRBV28	.	.
CASSQEGTGFRVGELFF	TGTGCCAGCAGCCAAGAAGGGACAGGGTTCAGGGTCGGGGAGCTGTTTTTT	TRBJ2-2	TRBV3-1/TRBV3-2	TRBD1	.
CASSHSWVADTEAFF	TGTGCCAGCAGCCACTCGTGGGTAGCGGACACTGAAGCTTTCTTT	TRBJ1-1	TRBV3-1/TRBV3-2	.	.
CASSSTGGQGGDGYTF	TGTGCCAGCAGCTCGACTGGTGGACAGGGAGGAGATGGCTACACCTTC	TRBJ1-2	TRBV7-3	TRBD1	.
CASISGSAAFF	TGTGCCAGTATTTCCGGTAGCGCAGCTTTCTTT	TRBJ1-1	TRBV19	.	once
CASSPGTDANEKLFF	TGTGCCAGCAGCCCAGGGACAGATGCGAATGAAAAACTGTTTTTT	TRBJ1-4	TRBV6-5	TRBD1	.
CASSSQTGDKFYGYTF	TGCGCCAGCAGCTCGCAGACAGGGGATAAATTTTATGGCTACACCTTC	TRBJ1-2	TRBV5-1	TRBD1	.
CASSPPTGGTEAFF	TGTGCCAGCAGTCCACCGACAGGGGGCACTGAAGCTTTCTTT	TRBJ1-1	TRBV27	TRBD1	.
CASSLVGTENEKLFF	TGCGCCAGCAGCTTGGTAGGGACAGAAAATGAAAAACTGTTTTTT	TRBJ1-4	TRBV5-1	TRBD1	.
CASSFDPGFGELFF	TGTGCCAGCAGTTTCGACCCGGGGTTTGGGGAGCTGTTTTTT	TRBJ2-2	TRBV27	.	.
CASSLSGGLDTEAFF	TGCGCCAGCAGCTTATCAGGGGGGTTGGACACTGAAGCTTTCTTT	TRBJ1-1	TRBV5-1	TRBD1	.
CASSPLQGKDSPLHF	TGTGCCAGCTCACCACTACAGGGGAAGGATTCACCCCTCCACTTT	TRBJ1-6	TRBV18	TRBD1	once
CASSYTRGQGSFSYEQYF	TGTGCCAGCAGTTACACTCGGGGACAGGGGAGCTTTTCCTACGAGCAGTACTTC	TRBJ2-7	TRBV6-2/TRBV6-3	TRBD1	.
CASSPQAAGGANVLTF	TGTGCCAGCAGCCCCCAAGCGGCGGGGGGGGCCAACGTCCTGACTTTC	TRBJ2-6	TRBV7-2	.	.
CASSPRTDNEQFF	TGTGCCAGCTCACCTCGGACAGACAATGAGCAGTTCTTC	TRBJ2-1	TRBV18	.	.
CASSYSRRDTEAFF	TGTGCCAGCAGTTACTCGAGGAGGGACACTGAAGCTTTCTTT	TRBJ1-1	TRBV6-5	.	.
CASSLMRGPRTDTQYF	TGTGCCAGCAGTTTAATGAGGGGGCCTCGCACAGATACGCAGTATTTT	TRBJ2-3	TRBV27	TRBD1	.
CASNRVGSYNEQFF	TGTGCCAGCAATCGGGTGGGCTCCTACAATGAGCAGTTCTTC	TRBJ2-1	TRBV2	.	few
CASSALPRGAQYF	TGTGCCAGCAGCGCACTCCCTCGGGGGGCGCAGTATTTT	TRBJ2-3	TRBV9	TRBD2	.
CASSGTGDQPQHF	TGTGCCAGTAGTGGGACAGGGGACCAGCCCCAGCATTTT	TRBJ1-5	TRBV19	TRBD1	.
CASRKTSGVFEQYF	TGTGCCAGCAGAAAAACTAGCGGGGTTTTCGAGCAGTACTTC	TRBJ2-7	TRBV27	TRBD2	.
CASSLSTGGAGTGELFF	TGCGCCAGCAGCTTGTCAACAGGGGGCGCGGGCACCGGGGAGCTGTTTTTT	TRBJ2-2	TRBV5-1	TRBD1	.
CASSRTGGTNTGELFF	TGTGCCAGCAGTAGGACAGGGGGAACGAACACCGGGGAGCTGTTTTTT	TRBJ2-2	TRBV2	TRBD1	.
CASSSMANTEAFF	TGTGCCAGCAGTTCGATGGCGAACACTGAAGCTTTCTTT	TRBJ1-1	TRBV6-5	.	.
CASSPTSGFPYGYTF	TGCGCCAGCAGCCCCACCTCAGGATTCCCCTATGGCTACACCTTC	TRBJ1-2	TRBV5-1	.	.
CASSHQGDSPLHF	TGTGCCAGCAGCCACCAGGGGGATTCACCCCTCCACTTT	TRBJ1-6	TRBV3-1/TRBV3-2	TRBD1	.
CASSPGLNSPLHF	TGTGCCAGCAGCCCTGGGCTAAATTCACCCCTCCACTTT	TRBJ1-6	TRBV7-8	.	few
CASSFALSGGNTEAFF	TGTGCCAGCAGCTTTGCTCTTTCGGGAGGGAACACTGAAGCTTTCTTT	TRBJ1-1	TRBV7-9	.	.